Presented here are 8 T cell receptor beta chains from one specimen sequenced in a study. TCRdb itself ran the reads through MiXCR, one entry per CDR3 protein. The sample has thousands of distinct CDR3 sequences; about 9.6% are singletons. Sequencing was done on a sample of CD4+ T cells from synovial fluid. The receptor set was obtained from a human donor with rheumatoid arthritis.

By frequency in the sample, this clonotype is medium-sized. The V gene is TRBV6-2 or TRBV6-3, the J gene TRBJ2-2, with D perhaps matching TRBD1 (5 bases). Germline V CDR1 and CDR2: MNHEY, SVGEGT. CDR3 length: 13 residues. The V end was cut by 4 bases, the J end by 4 bases, with 7 bases between. The CDR3 protein is CASSFDSTGELFF. The CDR3 DNA reads as TGTGCCAGCAGTTTCGACAGCACCGGGGAGCTGTTTTTT.

This clonotype rates as medium-sized. The J gene is TRBJ2-4, the V gene TRBV13, with 8 bases identical to TRBD1. This CDR3 has 17 residues. J lost 3 bases, V lost 5 bases, and 12 bases had no gene match. Germline-derived CDR1 and CDR2 are PRHDT and FYEKMQ (reference sequence). CDR3 sequence: CASSSIPGQVIKNIQYF. CDR3 nucleotide sequence: TGTGCCAGCAGCAGTATCCCGGGACAGGTGATCAAAAACATTCAGTACTTC.

By its share, this clonotype is medium-sized. The chain employs TRBV29-1 and TRBJ2-1; 8 bases line up with TRBD2. With 6 bases clipped from V and 9 bases from J, the junction kept 7 bases outside the gene matches. The length of the CDR3 is 12 residues. Germline assignment: CDR1 SQVTM and CDR2 ANQGSEA. CDR3 DNA: TGCAGCGTCGGGGGGGGAGGGCTTGAGCAGTTCTTC. It yields the protein CSVGGGGLEQFF.

Relative to its sample, this clonotype is medium-sized. The V gene is TRBV4-3, the J gene TRBJ2-5, with D hard to call. The CDR3 is made up of 14 amino acids. Per the germline V gene, CDR1 is LGHNA and CDR2 is YSLEER. The V end was cut by 0 bases, the J end by 4 bases, with 9 bases between. The CDR3, as DNA: TGCGCCAGCAGCCAAGAAAAATTCTTAGAGACCCAGTACTTC. Translating it yields CASSQEKFLETQYF.

The table lists this clonotype with a few counts. Here the CDR3 reads CASSPTGHYGYTF. The CDR3 DNA sequence: TGTGCCAGCAGCCCCACAGGGCACTATGGCTACACCTTC. The V call is TRBV6-2 or TRBV6-3, the J call TRBJ1-2; a possible D gene is TRBD1 (6 bases). V was cut by 6 bases and J by 3 bases, with 11 bases left in between. Germline V CDR1 and CDR2: MNHEY, SVGEGT. This CDR3 contains 13 residues.

Regarding this clonotype: This may be a read error, as it is one base from a much larger clone. The CDR3: CSARAGWGAYGCTF. DNA of the CDR3: TGCAGTGCTAGGGCCGGGTGGGGGGCCTATGGCTGCACCTTC. The rearrangement uses TRBV20-1 and TRBJ1-2; the D gene is possibly TRBD1 (6 bases). The CDR3 runs 14 residues. Germline assignment: CDR1 DFQATT and CDR2 SNEGSKA (reference sequence).

In its sample, this clonotype was seen many times. The chain carries TRBV19 and TRBJ2-1; TRBD2 matches 11 bases. CDR1 is LNHDA, CDR2 SQIVND, per germline (reference sequence). The CDR3 length is 15 residues. With V trimmed by 6 bases and J by 0 bases, 1 base remained unmatched. The CDR3 sequence is CASSLAGGSYNEQFF. DNA of the CDR3: TGTGCCAGTAGCCTAGCGGGAGGCTCCTACAATGAGCAGTTCTTC.

As concerns this clonotype: At one end the junction does not follow the germline gene, possibly because of a read error. This chain links TRBV10-3 with TRBJ2-3, with a tentative D call TRBD2 (5 bases). Germline assignment: CDR1 ENHRY and CDR2 SYGVKD. The CDR3 extends over 12 amino acids. The CDR3 spells CAISESGDAQYF. The CDR3 region has the DNA TGTGCCATCAGTGAGTCGGGAGATGCGCAGTATTTT.